Below, 10 T cell receptor beta chains from the same sample are listed, as sequenced in a study of post-analysis software for immune sequencing data (dated by TCRdb to 2014 to 2015). The study at large found these results: Four or five TRBV segments, including TRBV5-6, TRBV5-1 and TRBV20-1, were significantly more frequent in patients than controls.

Libraries came from PCR. The run used an Illumina HiSeq 2500. To reduce PCR and sequencing biases, unique molecular identifiers were built into the TCR beta cDNA libraries. The public sequencing data were trimmed at Q25 with fastp and processed into clonotypes with MiXCR by TCRdb, which kept only in-frame beta chains. For every CDR3 protein sequence, its rows merge into one entry that carries the most common genes and DNA. The sample contains about 200,000 distinct CDR3 sequences, over 25% of them found a single time. In total, the top ten clones hold 3% to 3.5% of the sample. The antigens for these receptors are not known. What was sequenced was blood. Receptors were obtained from a girl aged 2-17 years with multiple sclerosis.

Concerning this clonotype: Germline and junction disagree at one end, which may indicate a read error. The chain uses TRBV6-1 and TRBJ1-5; 11 nucleotides line up with TRBD1. Per the germline V gene, CDR1 is MNHNS and CDR2 is SASEGT. There are 15 residues in the CDR3. CDR3: CVSSKGQGGNQPQHF. The CDR3 nucleotides are TGTGTCAGCAGTAAGGGACAGGGGGGCAATCAGCCCCAGCATTTT.

This clonotype appeared many times. This chain joins TRBV5-1 and TRBJ2-5, with D unclear. Trimming took 5 bases from V and 5 from J, leaving 16 bases between them. CDR3 size: 14 residues. Germline CDR1 reads SGHRS; CDR2 reads YFSETQ. This CDR3 reads CASSFLNPTETQYF. The DNA for the CDR3 is TGCGCCAGCAGTTTCTTGAACCCGACGGAGACCCAGTACTTC. Filled out from reference TRBV5-1 and TRBJ2-5, the complete variable domain reads KAGVTQTPRYLIKTRGQQVTLSCSPISGHRSVSWYQQTPGQGLQFLFEYFSETQRNKGNFPGRFSGRQFSNSRSEMNVSTLELGDSALYLCASSFLNPTETQYFGPGTRLLVL.

There are a few counts of this clonotype. J is TRBJ2-7 and V is TRBV5-6, with D possibly TRBD2 on 6 matching bases. The CDR3 consists of 14 residues. Germline lookup yields CDR1 SGHDT and CDR2 YYEEEE. V was clipped by 1 base and J by 5 bases, with 13 bases between them. The CDR3 bases are TGTGCCAGCAGCTTGTCGGGAGCGACACACGAGCAGTACTTC. It translates to CASSLSGATHEQYF.

This clonotype was seen more than once but under ten times. This chain uses TRBV6-4 with TRBJ2-2; TRBD2 is a possible D gene (5 bases). V dropped 3 bases and J dropped 7 bases, with 6 bases sitting between them. Per germline, CDR1 MRHNA and CDR2 SNTAGT. This CDR3 spans 12 amino acids. The CDR3: CASSEEGGELFF. The CDR3 region has the DNA TGTGCCAGCAGTGAAGAGGGCGGGGAGCTGTTTTTT.

The rearrangement uses TRBV20-1 and TRBJ2-3, with 8 positions matching TRBD2. The ends lost 3 bases at V and 4 bases at J; junction bases unmatched: 9. This CDR3 has 15 residues. Per the germline V gene, CDR1 is DFQATT and CDR2 is SNEGSKA (reference sequence). CDR3 DNA sequence: TGCAGTGCTAGCGACCAGCGGGAGTCGCCAGATACGCAGTATTTT. Protein: CSASDQRESPDTQYF.

This clonotype occurred a few times. The rearrangement joins TRBV4-2 to TRBJ2-3; D call uncertain. The CDR3 length is 14 residues. Germline CDR1 and CDR2: LGHNA and YNFKEQ. Deletions cut 1 base from V and 2 bases from J, with 7 bases between. The CDR3 region has the DNA TGTGCCAGCAGCCAAGTACCAATCACAGATACGCAGTATTTT. Translation: CASSQVPITDTQYF.

In this sample, this clonotype turned up many times. The chain links TRBV5-6 to TRBJ2-5; the D gene is possibly TRBD1 (6 bases). Deletions cut 0 bases from V and 5 bases from J, with 17 bases between. The CDR3 has 16 amino acids. Germline V gives CDR1 SGHDT, CDR2 YYEEEE. Written as DNA, the CDR3 is TGTGCCAGCAGCTTGGAGGCGTCAGGGGATGGGGAGACCCAGTACTTC. This gives the protein CASSLEASGDGETQYF.

This clonotype has a handful of counts. V gene TRBV5-1 combines with J gene TRBJ2-1, with TRBD2 matching over 9 bases. CDR3 length: 15 residues. Germline V gene data show CDR1 as SGHRS and CDR2 as YFSETQ. Trimming at V came to 0 bases and at J to 8 bases, leaving 6 bases not matched to a gene. In nucleotides, the CDR3 is TGCGCCAGCAGCTTGGTAGGCGGGAGGGCCGATGAGCAGTTCTTC. Its translation is CASSLVGGRADEQFF.

The chain has TRBV20-1 and TRBJ2-4, with 13 nucleotides matching TRBD2. CDR1 and CDR2 from the germline V gene are DFQATT and SNEGSKA (reference sequence). The CDR3 covers 17 residues. With V trimmed by 5 bases and J by 2 bases, 9 bases remained unmatched. CDR3 in amino acids: CSAHTSGGVPTKNIQYF. Here the CDR3 DNA reads TGCAGTGCTCATACTAGCGGGGGGGTCCCGACCAAAAACATTCAGTACTTC.

This clonotype has a count of ten or more. V usage is TRBV5-8 and J usage is TRBJ2-1, with D maybe TRBD2 (5 bases). CDR3 length: 17 residues. Per germline, CDR1 SGHTS and CDR2 YDEGEE. V was clipped by 4 bases and J by 0 bases, with 17 bases between them. The CDR3 here is CASSPTHGESSYNEQFF. The CDR3 DNA reads as TGTGCCAGCAGCCCCACGCATGGGGAGAGCTCCTACAATGAGCAGTTCTTC.